These T cell receptor beta chains were read from a single sample in a study of Tregs in tolerant kidney transplant recipients. Some clones are missing from TCRdb's copy, which holds only in-frame ones; the method was immunoSEQ multiplex PCR. This sample has more than 70,000 clones, with 91% found just once. Sequenced material: CD4+ T cells from blood (PBMCs), taken 24 months after the transplant. The source of these receptors is a human patient who received a combined kidney and bone marrow transplant. Some T cells may originate from the graft donor. Both conserved end residues are part of each CDR3. The order of the fields is J gene, D gene, clone size, V gene, CDR3 protein, CDR3 DNA. D genes are given only for firm matches. Part of the rows lack a size; the others show once, few, many or a class for expanded clones.

j_gene: TRBJ2-5
d_gene: TRBD1
abundance: .
v_gene: TRBV15
CDR3aa: CATSWGQGGETQYF
CDR3nt: TGTGCCACCAGCTGGGGACAGGGGGGAGAGACCCAGTACTTC

j_gene: TRBJ1-1
d_gene: .
abundance: .
v_gene: TRBV5-4
CDR3aa: CASSLTGNTEAFF
CDR3nt: TGTGCCAGCAGCTTGACAGGGAACACTGAAGCTTTCTTT

j_gene: TRBJ2-7
d_gene: .
abundance: .
v_gene: TRBV30
CDR3aa: CAWNKKGGAYEQYF
CDR3nt: TGTGCCTGGAATAAAAAAGGGGGGGCCTACGAGCAGTACTTC

j_gene: TRBJ1-1
d_gene: .
abundance: .
v_gene: TRBV5-5
CDR3aa: CASSLAPGHSNTEAFF
CDR3nt: TGTGCCAGCAGCTTGGCCCCGGGACATTCGAACACTGAAGCTTTCTTT

j_gene: TRBJ2-3
d_gene: .
abundance: .
v_gene: TRBV30
CDR3aa: CAWMKTREVQYF
CDR3nt: TGTGCCTGGATGAAGACTAGGGAGGTGCAGTATTTT

j_gene: TRBJ2-2
d_gene: TRBD2
abundance: .
v_gene: TRBV11-3
CDR3aa: CASSLTSGRALTGELFF
CDR3nt: TGTGCCAGCAGCTTAACTAGCGGGAGGGCCCTCACCGGGGAGCTGTTTTTT

j_gene: TRBJ1-1
d_gene: .
abundance: .
v_gene: TRBV10-3
CDR3aa: CAIRSSTEAFF
CDR3nt: TGTGCCATCAGGAGTAGCACTGAAGCTTTCTTT

j_gene: TRBJ2-7
d_gene: .
abundance: .
v_gene: TRBV7-2
CDR3aa: CASSSQAGISYEQYF
CDR3nt: TGTGCCAGCAGCTCGCAGGCGGGAATCTCCTACGAGCAGTACTTC

j_gene: TRBJ2-7
d_gene: .
abundance: .
v_gene: TRBV10-3
CDR3aa: CAISESGRGDSHEQYF
CDR3nt: TGTGCCATCAGTGAGTCAGGGCGGGGAGACTCCCACGAGCAGTACTTC

j_gene: TRBJ1-3
d_gene: .
abundance: once
v_gene: TRBV18
CDR3aa: CASSPPGRGTGNTIYF
CDR3nt: TGTGCCAGCTCACCACCTGGCAGGGGCACGGGGAACACCATATATTTT

j_gene: TRBJ1-2
d_gene: TRBD1
abundance: .
v_gene: TRBV11-1
CDR3aa: CASSFSGQNFNYGYTF
CDR3nt: TGTGCCAGCAGCTTCTCGGGACAGAACTTTAACTATGGCTACACCTTC

j_gene: TRBJ2-7
d_gene: .
abundance: .
v_gene: TRBV21-1
CDR3aa: CASSTTDNTFYEQYF
CDR3nt: TGTGCCAGCAGCACTACGGACAACACGTTCTACGAGCAGTACTTC

j_gene: TRBJ1-5
d_gene: TRBD1
abundance: .
v_gene: TRBV29-1
CDR3aa: CSVGTGYNQPQHF
CDR3nt: TGCAGCGTCGGGACAGGGTACAATCAGCCCCAGCATTTT

j_gene: TRBJ2-3
d_gene: .
abundance: once
v_gene: TRBV7-2
CDR3aa: CASSPGVSTDTQYF
CDR3nt: TGTGCCAGCAGCCCAGGGGTGAGCACAGATACGCAGTATTTT

j_gene: TRBJ1-2
d_gene: .
abundance: .
v_gene: TRBV9
CDR3aa: CASTLRWGENGYTF
CDR3nt: TGTGCCAGCACCCTTCGGTGGGGGGAGAATGGCTACACCTTC

j_gene: TRBJ2-7
d_gene: TRBD1
abundance: .
v_gene: TRBV19
CDR3aa: CASSMDRGDEQYF
CDR3nt: TGTGCCAGTAGTATGGACAGGGGTGACGAGCAGTACTTC

j_gene: TRBJ2-7
d_gene: TRBD2
abundance: .
v_gene: TRBV15
CDR3aa: CATSRGGGSYEQYF
CDR3nt: TGTGCCACCAGCAGAGGCGGGGGTAGCTACGAGCAGTACTTC

j_gene: TRBJ1-2
d_gene: TRBD1
abundance: .
v_gene: TRBV7-2
CDR3aa: CASSPAPGGSYGYTF
CDR3nt: TGTGCCAGCAGCCCCGCGCCAGGGGGGTCCTATGGCTACACCTTC

j_gene: TRBJ2-7
d_gene: TRBD2
abundance: .
v_gene: TRBV7-9
CDR3aa: CASSFRGGASYEQYF
CDR3nt: TGTGCCAGCAGCTTTCGCGGGGGGGCTTCCTACGAGCAGTACTTC

j_gene: TRBJ2-3
d_gene: TRBD2
abundance: .
v_gene: TRBV7-2
CDR3aa: CASSLVTPPLAGTDTQYF
CDR3nt: TGTGCCAGCAGCTTAGTCACCCCCCCGCTAGCGGGCACAGATACGCAGTATTTT

j_gene: TRBJ2-3
d_gene: .
abundance: once
v_gene: TRBV18
CDR3aa: CASSPAAGIVADTQYF
CDR3nt: TGTGCCAGCTCCCCAGCGGCCGGGATTGTGGCAGATACGCAGTATTTT

j_gene: TRBJ1-5
d_gene: .
abundance: .
v_gene: TRBV21-1
CDR3aa: CASSKFKRQGSNQPQHF
CDR3nt: TGTGCCAGCAGCAAATTTAAGCGACAGGGTAGCAATCAGCCCCAGCATTTT

j_gene: TRBJ2-7
d_gene: TRBD2
abundance: .
v_gene: TRBV4-3
CDR3aa: CASSQEASGRSYEQYF
CDR3nt: TGCGCCAGCAGCCAAGAAGCTAGCGGGAGATCCTACGAGCAGTACTTC

j_gene: TRBJ2-7
d_gene: .
abundance: .
v_gene: TRBV7-9
CDR3aa: CASSIRTGEQYF
CDR3nt: TGTGCCAGCAGCATAAGGACGGGGGAGCAGTACTTC

j_gene: TRBJ2-7
d_gene: .
abundance: .
v_gene: TRBV7-2
CDR3aa: CASSLVLALSYEQYF
CDR3nt: TGTGCCAGCAGCTTGGTCCTAGCGCTATCCTACGAGCAGTACTTC

j_gene: TRBJ2-3
d_gene: TRBD1
abundance: .
v_gene: TRBV7-9
CDR3aa: CASSLQGASDTQYF
CDR3nt: TGTGCCAGCAGCTTACAGGGGGCTTCAGATACGCAGTATTTT

j_gene: TRBJ2-7
d_gene: .
abundance: .
v_gene: TRBV30
CDR3aa: CAWSLGGNSYEQYF
CDR3nt: TGTGCCTGGAGTTTAGGAGGAAACTCCTACGAGCAGTACTTC

j_gene: TRBJ2-2
d_gene: .
abundance: .
v_gene: TRBV5-1
CDR3aa: CASSFGWSAANTGELFF
CDR3nt: TGCGCCAGCAGCTTCGGGTGGTCAGCGGCGAACACCGGGGAGCTGTTTTTT

j_gene: TRBJ2-3
d_gene: TRBD2
abundance: .
v_gene: TRBV6-5
CDR3aa: CASRYPTSGSTDTQYF
CDR3nt: TGTGCCAGCAGATACCCGACTAGCGGTAGCACAGATACGCAGTATTTT

j_gene: TRBJ1-3
d_gene: TRBD1
abundance: .
v_gene: TRBV4-1
CDR3aa: CASSQPRPNSGQGTGNTIYF
CDR3nt: TGCGCCAGCAGCCAACCACGGCCCAATTCGGGACAGGGAACTGGAAACACCATATATTTT

j_gene: TRBJ2-1
d_gene: TRBD2
abundance: .
v_gene: TRBV5-4
CDR3aa: CASSLVGLVSSEQFF
CDR3nt: TGTGCCAGCAGCTTGGTGGGACTAGTGAGTAGTGAGCAGTTCTTC

j_gene: TRBJ2-7
d_gene: TRBD2
abundance: .
v_gene: TRBV5-1
CDR3aa: CASSTTGGTYEQYF
CDR3nt: TGCGCCAGCAGCACCACGGGGGGGACCTACGAGCAGTACTTC

j_gene: TRBJ2-1
d_gene: TRBD2
abundance: .
v_gene: TRBV11-2
CDR3aa: CASSLRGIGTSGRNEQFF
CDR3nt: TGTGCCAGCAGCTTAAGGGGTATCGGGACTAGCGGACGCAATGAGCAGTTCTTC

j_gene: TRBJ2-1
d_gene: .
abundance: few
v_gene: TRBV2
CDR3aa: CAADPARGALSEQFF
CDR3nt: TGTGCCGCAGATCCGGCACGGGGGGCCCTTAGTGAGCAGTTCTTC

j_gene: TRBJ1-6
d_gene: .
abundance: .
v_gene: TRBV7-3
CDR3aa: CASSSDGNNSPLHF
CDR3nt: TGTGCCAGCAGCTCCGACGGGAATAATTCACCCCTCCACTTT

j_gene: TRBJ2-1
d_gene: .
abundance: .
v_gene: TRBV11-3
CDR3aa: CASSSLGQNYNEQFF
CDR3nt: TGTGCCAGCAGCTCATTGGGACAAAACTACAATGAGCAGTTCTTC

j_gene: TRBJ2-7
d_gene: .
abundance: .
v_gene: TRBV5-1
CDR3aa: CASSGTLGGYEQYF
CDR3nt: TGCGCCAGCAGCGGGACGTTGGGGGGCTACGAGCAGTACTTC

j_gene: TRBJ1-2
d_gene: .
abundance: .
v_gene: TRBV5-4
CDR3aa: CASSLLTDGYTF
CDR3nt: TGTGCCAGCAGCTTATTAACAGATGGCTACACCTTC

j_gene: TRBJ1-4
d_gene: .
abundance: .
v_gene: TRBV30
CDR3aa: CAWSVLRAKRLATNEKLFF
CDR3nt: TGTGCCTGGAGTGTACTCCGAGCGAAGAGACTTGCAACTAATGAAAAACTGTTTTTT

j_gene: TRBJ2-3
d_gene: TRBD1
abundance: few
v_gene: TRBV2
CDR3aa: CATTGSAGGTQYF
CDR3nt: TGTGCCACAACGGGCTCAGCAGGGGGTACGCAGTATTTT

j_gene: TRBJ1-2
d_gene: TRBD1
abundance: .
v_gene: TRBV7-9
CDR3aa: CASTRQGVDGYTF
CDR3nt: TGTGCCAGCACCAGACAGGGGGTGGACGGCTACACCTTC

j_gene: TRBJ1-1
d_gene: .
abundance: .
v_gene: TRBV28
CDR3aa: CASSFWQGTEAFF
CDR3nt: TGTGCCAGCAGTTTCTGGCAGGGTACTGAAGCTTTCTTT

j_gene: TRBJ2-3
d_gene: .
abundance: .
v_gene: TRBV10-3
CDR3aa: CAISVAVSRADTQYF
CDR3nt: TGTGCCATCAGTGTAGCAGTTTCACGTGCAGATACGCAGTATTTT

j_gene: TRBJ1-3
d_gene: .
abundance: few
v_gene: TRBV7-3
CDR3aa: CASSPTVGNTIYF
CDR3nt: TGTGCCAGCAGCCCTACAGTCGGAAACACCATATATTTT

j_gene: TRBJ2-3
d_gene: .
abundance: .
v_gene: TRBV5-1
CDR3aa: CASSLGQDTDTQYF
CDR3nt: TGCGCCAGCAGCTTGGGCCAGGACACAGATACGCAGTATTTT

j_gene: TRBJ2-7
d_gene: .
abundance: .
v_gene: TRBV7-2
CDR3aa: CASSPIGSYEQYF
CDR3nt: TGTGCCAGCAGCCCCATCGGCTCCTACGAGCAGTACTTC

j_gene: TRBJ2-3
d_gene: .
abundance: once
v_gene: TRBV6-5
CDR3aa: CASSYLTSTDTQYF
CDR3nt: TGTGCCAGCAGTTACCTTACTAGCACAGATACGCAGTATTTT

j_gene: TRBJ1-6
d_gene: .
abundance: .
v_gene: TRBV6-6
CDR3aa: CATLKVLGPGGSPLHF
CDR3nt: TGTGCCACCCTAAAAGTTCTGGGGCCGGGAGGATCACCCCTCCACTTT

j_gene: TRBJ2-2
d_gene: .
abundance: .
v_gene: TRBV7-2
CDR3aa: CASSLEPTGELFF
CDR3nt: TGTGCCAGCAGCTTAGAGCCCACCGGGGAGCTGTTTTTT

j_gene: TRBJ2-3
d_gene: .
abundance: .
v_gene: TRBV7-2
CDR3aa: CASSLQRTSTDTQYF
CDR3nt: TGTGCCAGCAGCTTACAGCGGACTAGCACAGATACGCAGTATTTT

j_gene: TRBJ2-3
d_gene: TRBD1
abundance: .
v_gene: TRBV6-1
CDR3aa: CANRDRSTDTQYF
CDR3nt: TGTGCCAACCGGGACAGGAGCACAGATACGCAGTATTTT